Listed below are T cell receptor beta chains from one sample, sequenced in a study of blood T cell repertoires in COVID-19. Generated by immunoSEQ multiplex PCR, the TCRdb table keeps only in-frame clones and is missing some. This table has approximately 160,000 clones, 80% to 90% appearing once. The sequenced sample was peripheral blood. These receptors were taken from a woman in her seventies with acute or convalescent COVID-19. Both conserved end residues are part of each CDR3. A D gene is named only where the DNA matches it firmly. Where a row states a size, it is once, few, many or the class of an expanded clone; other rows omit it.

TRBJ2-3 | - | - | TRBV7-2 | TGTGCCAGCAGCTACAGCTATCCTAGCACAGATACGCAGTATTTT | CASSYSYPSTDTQYF
TRBJ1-1 | TRBD1 | - | TRBV5-6 | TGTGCCAGCAGCTACGGGACAGCCAAGGGTACTGAAGCTTTCTTT | CASSYGTAKGTEAFF
TRBJ2-5 | TRBD2 | - | TRBV5-1 | TGCGCCAGCAGCCCGGGACTAGCGGGGGGACAAGAGACCCAGTACTTC | CASSPGLAGGQETQYF
TRBJ1-2 | - | few | TRBV11-2 | TGTGCCAGCAGCTTAGGCCTGACAGCAGCTAACTATGGCTACACCTTC | CASSLGLTAANYGYTF
TRBJ1-2 | TRBD1 | - | TRBV15 | TGTGCCACCAGCAGAGACGGACAGGGGGCTTTTGGCTACACCTTC | CATSRDGQGAFGYTF
TRBJ1-5 | - | - | TRBV9 | TGTGCCAGCAGCGTAGCGGCGGCGGGTCAGCCCCAGCATTTT | CASSVAAAGQPQHF
TRBJ2-5 | TRBD2 | - | TRBV9 | TGTGCCAGCAGCGTAGGTAAGCGGGAGCGGTCGGAGACCCAGTACTTC | CASSVGKRERSETQYF
TRBJ2-7 | TRBD2 | - | TRBV15 | TGTGCCACCAGCGCTCGACTAGCGGGAGGCAACTCCTACGAGCAGTACTTC | CATSARLAGGNSYEQYF
TRBJ2-1 | TRBD1 | - | TRBV5-1 | TGCGCCAGCAGCTGGGGGACAGCCGATGAGCAGTTCTTC | CASSWGTADEQFF
TRBJ2-1 | - | - | TRBV19 | TGTGCCAGTAGTAACACCGCTGAGCAGTTCTTC | CASSNTAEQFF
TRBJ2-2 | - | - | TRBV5-4 | TGTGCCAGCAGCTTGGGACAGCTTTACACCGGGGAGCTGTTTTTT | CASSLGQLYTGELFF
TRBJ2-1 | TRBD2 | - | TRBV7-2 | TGTGCCAGCAGCTTTCAAACTAGCGGGGGCTCCTCCTACAATGAGCAGTTCTTC | CASSFQTSGGSSYNEQFF
TRBJ1-1 | - | few | TRBV15 | TGTGCCACCAGCAGAGACCTTTCCACAAGCACTGAAGCTTTCTTT | CATSRDLSTSTEAFF
TRBJ2-6 | - | - | TRBV6-1 | TGTGCCAGCAGTGAAATTGGGGCACCGGCTGGGGCCAACGTCCTGACTTTC | CASSEIGAPAGANVLTF
TRBJ1-2 | TRBD1 | - | TRBV6-5 | TGTGCCAGCAGTTACGATGCAGGGGGGTGGGATGGCTACACCTTC | CASSYDAGGWDGYTF
TRBJ1-3 | - | - | TRBV5-1 | TGCGCCAGCAGCTTGGAAAAAGGGGGCTCTGGAAACACCATATATTTT | CASSLEKGGSGNTIYF
TRBJ1-2 | TRBD1 | - | TRBV12-3/TRBV12-4 | TGTGCCAGCAGTTTTGGGACAGTCTATGGCTACACCTTC | CASSFGTVYGYTF
TRBJ2-2 | - | - | TRBV7-3 | TGTGCCAGCAGCCCAAACAAGAACACCGGGGAGCTGTTTTTT | CASSPNKNTGELFF
TRBJ1-1 | - | few | TRBV7-2 | TGTGCCAGCAGCTTAAATTTCAGGATGAACACTGAAGCTTTCTTT | CASSLNFRMNTEAFF
TRBJ2-1 | - | - | TRBV24-1 | TGTGCCACCAGTGGCCAGGGGTTTGAGCAGTTCTTC | CATSGQGFEQFF
TRBJ2-7 | - | - | TRBV5-4 | TGTGCCAGCAGCTTGCGGGGGACCTACGAGCAGTACTTC | CASSLRGTYEQYF
TRBJ2-3 | - | once | TRBV6-4 | TGTGCCAGCAGGGGAGAGCGGAAACGCACAGATACGCAGTATTTT | CASRGERKRTDTQYF
TRBJ2-1 | TRBD2 | - | TRBV24-1 | TGTGCCACCAGTGACATGCTAGCGGACAATGAGCAGTTCTTC | CATSDMLADNEQFF
TRBJ1-2 | TRBD1 | - | TRBV6-2/TRBV6-3 | TGTGCCAGCAGTTACTCGACCAGGGGGTATGGCTACACCTTC | CASSYSTRGYGYTF
TRBJ2-7 | TRBD1 | - | TRBV6-6 | TGTGCCACCAGATCAGGGGGCAGAGGCGAGCAGTACTTC | CATRSGGRGEQYF
TRBJ1-1 | - | - | TRBV11-2 | TGTGCCAGCAGCTTAGACGCAGGGAGGTTTGAAGCTTTCTTT | CASSLDAGRFEAFF
TRBJ1-2 | - | - | TRBV18 | TGTGCCAGCTCAGTCACGAGGGAGATCCTCTATGGCTACACCTTC | CASSVTREILYGYTF
TRBJ2-3 | TRBD1 | - | TRBV27 | TGTGCCAGCAGGGGACAGGGTGCAGATACGCAGTATTTT | CASRGQGADTQYF
TRBJ2-1 | - | - | TRBV14 | TGTGCCAGCAGCCAAGGACTAGTGGCGCGGGGGCAGTTCTTC | CASSQGLVARGQFF
TRBJ2-4 | - | - | TRBV10-3 | TGTGCCATCAGTGGGAGTTCGACTAGAAACATTCAGTACTTC | CAISGSSTRNIQYF
TRBJ1-6 | - | - | TRBV12-3/TRBV12-4 | TGTGCCAGCAGTTTACAGAATTCACCCCTCCACTTT | CASSLQNSPLHF
TRBJ1-2 | TRBD1 | once | TRBV6-6 | TGTGCCAGCAAGGGACAGTATGGCTACACCTTC | CASKGQYGYTF
TRBJ2-1 | TRBD2 | - | TRBV20-1 | TGCAGTGCTAGTGGGGCCCGGACTAGTATCGATGAGCAGTTCTTC | CSASGARTSIDEQFF
TRBJ2-7 | - | - | TRBV2 | TGTGCCAGCAGTGATGCCTGGAGGCCCTACGAGCAGTACTTC | CASSDAWRPYEQYF
TRBJ2-1 | TRBD1 | - | TRBV6-2/TRBV6-3 | TGTGCCAGCAGTACCACCTCGGGACAGGGCCGAACGGAGCAGTTCTTC | CASSTTSGQGRTEQFF
TRBJ1-6 | - | once | TRBV7-2 | TGTGCCAGCAGCTTAGTAGGCAGGGGCGTAGGTTCACCCCTCCACTTT | CASSLVGRGVGSPLHF
TRBJ1-3 | - | - | TRBV25-1 | TGTGCCAGCAGCGAGTGGGGCAGAAGGGGAAACACCATATATTTT | CASSEWGRRGNTIYF